The clone carrying this T cell receptor beta chain was picked up one time. CDR3 size: 16 residues. Deletions cut 2 bases from V and 2 bases from J, with 17 bases between. From germline, CDR1 is GTSNPN and CDR2 SVGIG (reference sequence). Some clones are missing from TCRdb's copy, which holds only in-frame ones; the method was immunoSEQ multiplex PCR. Of about 49,000 clones listed, 90% to 95% were seen once; the top ten hold roughly 7.1%. This specimen belongs to a study of cytomegalovirus exposure and HLA in healthy donors. This TCR derives from a woman aged 18-29 years in good health and CMV-seropositive. The rearrangement uses TRBV30 and TRBJ2-3, with a possible D match to TRBD2 (6 bases). Material: PBMCs. The CDR3 protein is CAWSLGRDLNTDTQYF. CDR3 coding DNA: TGTGCCTGGAGTCTAGGACGGGACTTAAACACAGATACGCAGTATTTT. Based on the CDR3 plus reference TRBV30 and TRBJ2-3, the full variable domain is SQTIHQWPATLVQPVGSPLSLECTVEGTSNPNLYWYRQAAGRGLQLLFYSVGIGQISSEVPQNLSASRPQDRQFILSSKKLLLSDSGFYLCAWSLGRDLNTDTQYFGPGTRLTVL.